The 25 T cell receptor beta chains given below trace back to one sample, sequenced in a study of shared clonotypes between healthy human individuals. This table comes from immunoSEQ multiplex PCR, and its TCRdb copy is limited to in-frame clones, with some not included. The repertoire holds some 2,500,000 clones, approximately 93% seen once, with 0.35% to 0.45% in the top ten. Sequencing was done on a sample of naive CD4+ T cells from PBMCs. Subset reported: CD45RA+ positively selected. Receptors originate from a man between 18 and 35 years old in good health. Some clones in this sample may be carry-over from other donors' samples.

This chain links TRBV18 with TRBJ2-5; 7 bases map to TRBD1. Germline-derived CDR1 and CDR2 are KGHSH and LQKENI. With V trimmed by 3 bases and J by 3 bases, 4 bases remained unmatched. The CDR3 covers 14 residues. The CDR3 bases are TGTGCCAGCTCACCTGGGACAGACAAAGAGACCCAGTACTTC. It yields the protein CASSPGTDKETQYF.

DNA of the CDR3: TGCGCCAGCAGCTTGGTTGGCGGGACCACAGATACGCAGTATTTT. It yields the protein CASSLVGGTTDTQYF. This chain connects TRBV5-1 to TRBJ2-3; D is perhaps TRBD2 (6 bases). Germline lookup yields CDR1 SGHRS and CDR2 YFSETQ. The CDR3 has 15 residues. With 0 bases removed from V and 2 bases from J, the gap between germline ends came to 10 bases.

The chain uses TRBV15 and TRBJ2-7; D might be TRBD1 (6 bases). Germline-derived CDR1 and CDR2 are LNHNV and YYDKDF (reference sequence). The CDR3 length is 16 residues. Trimming took off 5 bases at V and 0 bases at J, with 17 bases between the two ends. CDR3 bases: TGTGCCACCAGCTATTACAGGGTAGGGGCCTCCTACGAGCAGTACTTC. It is translated as CATSYYRVGASYEQYF.

This clone was seen more than once but under ten times. The identical CDR3 is also encoded by other nucleotide sequences in the sample. This chain links TRBV5-4 with TRBJ1-1, with a weak D call TRBD1 (5 bases). CDR1 is SGHNT, CDR2 YYREEE, per germline (reference sequence). The CDR3 extends over 13 amino acids. V gave up 4 bases and J gave up 1 base, with 8 bases separating them. The CDR3 protein is CASSLDRNTEAFF. CDR3 nucleotide sequence: TGTGCCAGCAGCCTAGACAGGAACACTGAAGCTTTCTTT.

The chain recombines TRBV7-2 with TRBJ2-7; 7 bases are a match to TRBD1. The trim removed 5 bases at V and 6 bases at J, leaving 4 bases unmatched. The CDR3 spans 12 residues. CDR1 is SGHTA and CDR2 is FQGNSA in the germline V gene. CDR3 nucleotides: TGTGCCAGCAGCCCGTACAGGGGCGAGCAGTACTTC. This encodes CASSPYRGEQYF.

The J gene is TRBJ1-2, the V gene TRBV7-2; D is possibly TRBD1 (5 bases). The germline V and J ends were trimmed by 5 bases and 8 bases, with 18 bases remaining between them. CDR1 and CDR2 (germline): SGHTA, FQGNSA. The CDR3 spans 14 residues. The CDR3 region is CASSMQGSAIGYTF. The CDR3 DNA sequence: TGTGCCAGCAGCATGCAGGGTAGCGCGATCGGCTACACCTTC.

V usage is TRBV7-7 and J usage is TRBJ2-1; no firm D call. CDR3 length: 13 amino acids. Trimming shortened V by 8 bases and J by 4 bases, and 12 bases separated the two germline ends. Germline-derived CDR1 and CDR2 are SSHAT and FNYEAQ (reference sequence). CDR3 residues: CASAANWYNEQFF. CDR3 in DNA: TGTGCCAGCGCTGCGAATTGGTACAATGAGCAGTTCTTC.

The chain couples TRBV12-2 to TRBJ1-4. TRBV12-2 corresponds to a pseudogene. The CDR3 spans 15 residues. The CDR3 DNA follows: TGTGCAAGTCGCTTAGCCTTTATCTCGGGTGAAAAACTGTTTTTT. Its translation is CASRLAFISGEKLFF.

This chain links TRBV30 with TRBJ1-2, with 10 bases aligning to TRBD1. J lost 8 bases, V lost 4 bases, and 7 bases had no gene match. From germline, CDR1 is GTSNPN and CDR2 SVGIG (reference sequence). This CDR3 spans 13 amino acids. The DNA for the CDR3 is TGTGCCTGGATCAAAACGGGACAGGGGGGCTACACCTTC. Protein product: CAWIKTGQGGYTF.

The rearrangement uses TRBV30 and TRBJ2-6; no firm D call. The germline V and J ends were trimmed by 3 bases and 1 base, with 4 bases remaining between them. Per germline, CDR1 GTSNPN and CDR2 SVGIG (reference sequence). The CDR3 runs to 13 residues. DNA for the CDR3: TGTGCCTGGAGAGAATCTGGGGCCAACGTCCTGACTTTC. It codes for CAWRESGANVLTF. The variable domain in full, with the rest retrieved from reference TRBV30 and TRBJ2-6, is SQTIHQWPATLVQPVGSPLSLECTVEGTSNPNLYWYRQAAGRGLQLLFYSVGIGQISSEVPQNLSASRPQDRQFILSSKKLLLSDSGFYLCAWRESGANVLTFGAGSRLTVL.

The chain couples TRBV19 to TRBJ2-7, with a weak D call TRBD1 (6 bases). Trimming stripped 3 bases from V and 2 bases from J, with 14 bases between. The germline V gene encodes CDR1 LNHDA and CDR2 SQIVND (reference sequence). The CDR3 sequence is 15 residues long. The CDR3 protein is CASSIGSGETYEQYF. CDR3 DNA sequence: TGTGCCAGTAGTATCGGGTCAGGGGAGACCTACGAGCAGTACTTC.

The chain links TRBV27 to TRBJ2-1; D is perhaps TRBD1 (5 bases). The CDR3 spans 15 residues. Trimming shortened V by 10 bases and J by 5 bases, and 21 bases separated the two germline ends. Per germline, CDR1 MNHEY and CDR2 SMNVEV (reference sequence). CDR3 DNA sequence: TGTGCCACGGACACTTGGACCCGAATAAACAATGAGCAGTTCTTC. It translates to CATDTWTRINNEQFF.

V gene TRBV6-1 combines with J gene TRBJ2-1, with 11 bases lining up with TRBD2. The CDR3 has 16 amino acids. V shed 4 bases, J shed 5 bases, and the junction held 7 bases outside the gene matches. Germline V gene data show CDR1 as MNHNS and CDR2 as SASEGT. The CDR3 protein is CASSVMGLADDNEQFF. The CDR3 DNA sequence: TGTGCCAGCAGTGTGATGGGACTAGCGGACGACAATGAGCAGTTCTTC.

The chain is built from TRBV7-6 and TRBJ2-5; D is uncertain. The V gene's germline CDR1 is SGHVS and CDR2 FNYEAQ. The CDR3 has 13 amino acids. Trimming stripped 1 base from V and 5 bases from J, with 8 bases between. The CDR3 DNA follows: TGTGCCAGCAGCTTAGGAAACCGGGAGACCCAGTACTTC. This codes for CASSLGNRETQYF. The complete variable domain, with remaining parts taken from reference TRBV7-6 and TRBJ2-5, reads GAGVSQSPRYKVTKRGQDVALRCDPISGHVSLYWYRQALGQGPEFLTYFNYEAQQDKSGLPNDRFSAERPEGSISTLTIQRTEQRDSAMYRCASSLGNRETQYFGPGTRLLVL.

The chain employs TRBV28 and TRBJ1-1, with a tentative D call TRBD1 (5 bases). Germline V gene sequence: CDR1 MDHEN, CDR2 SYDVKM. Trimming removed 6 bases at V and 0 bases at J, with 11 bases between. This CDR3 has 14 residues. The CDR3 reads CASRLGVMNTEAFF. In DNA form, the CDR3 reads TGTGCCAGCAGATTGGGGGTCATGAACACTGAAGCTTTCTTT.

As to this clone: This sample includes further DNA sequences coding for the same CDR3. The chain is built from TRBV30 and TRBJ1-1; 8 bases line up with TRBD1. Germline V CDR1 and CDR2: GTSNPN, SVGIG (reference sequence). V gave up 6 bases and J gave up 7 bases; unmatched junction bases: 7. The length of the CDR3 is 12 residues. CDR3 in DNA: TGTGCCTGCCAATCAGGGGGCAATGAAGCTTTCTTT. Its translation: CACQSGGNEAFF.

This clone is a singleton in its sample. V and J are TRBV4-1 and TRBJ2-2; D is ambiguous. CDR3 length: 16 amino acids. CDR1 is MGHRA and CDR2 is YSYEKL in the germline V gene. Trimming took 2 bases from V and 4 from J, leaving 14 bases between them. The CDR3 DNA sequence: TGCGCCAGCAGCCAACCCCCGCAGTGGACCACCGGGGAGCTGTTTTTT. Protein: CASSQPPQWTTGELFF.

The chain uses TRBV6-1 and TRBJ1-1, with D possibly being TRBD1 (5 bases). Germline loops: CDR1 MNHNS, CDR2 SASEGT. This CDR3 region has 16 residues. The V gene lost 4 bases and the J gene lost 5 bases, with 20 bases spanning the gap. The CDR3 nucleotides are TGTGCCAGCAGTGCAAGGGTCCGGGGGGGAGGGACTGAAGCTTTCTTT. Amino acids: CASSARVRGGGTEAFF.

J is TRBJ2-7 and V is TRBV5-4; D unclear. CDR3 size: 14 residues. V lost 4 bases and J 5 bases, leaving 16 bases between the germline ends. Germline loops: CDR1 SGHNT, CDR2 YYREEE (reference sequence). This CDR3 reads CASSPGRSAHEQYF. In DNA, the CDR3 is TGTGCCAGCAGCCCCGGACGGAGCGCCCACGAGCAGTACTTC.

This clone has just one count. The rearrangement joins TRBV19 to TRBJ2-2, with TRBD2 matching 7 bases. Germline CDR1 is LNHDA and CDR2 is SQIVND (reference sequence). This CDR3 region has 17 residues. Losses at the gene ends were 0 bases for V and 1 base for J; bases not matched to a gene: 5. The CDR3: CASSIEWLAENTGELFF. CDR3 nucleotide sequence: TGTGCCAGTAGTATAGAGTGGCTAGCGGAGAACACCGGGGAGCTGTTTTTT.

On this clone: This CDR3 is also generated by other DNA sequences in the sample. The chain employs TRBV6-5 and TRBJ1-5, with TRBD1 as a possible D gene (5 bases). The CDR3 is 12 residues long. Germline lookup yields CDR1 MNHEY and CDR2 SVGAGI. With 6 bases removed from V and 6 bases from J, the gap between germline ends came to 9 bases. CDR3 DNA sequence: TGTGCCAGCAGACAGGTCGGTCAGCCCCAGCATTTT. Translation: CASRQVGQPQHF.

The chain combines TRBV9 with TRBJ2-1, with TRBD2 as a possible D gene (6 bases). The length of the CDR3 is 18 residues. Per germline, CDR1 SGDLS and CDR2 YYNGEE. Trimming cost V 5 bases and J 3 bases, with 24 bases left between them. CDR3 coding DNA: TGTGCCAGCAGTAACTCCTGGGAGGCCCCTTTGAACTACAATGAGCAGTTCTTC. Translated: CASSNSWEAPLNYNEQFF. The full variable domain, its missing parts supplied by reference TRBV9 and TRBJ2-1, is DSGVTQTPKHLITATGQRVTLRCSPRSGDLSVYWYQQSLDQGLQFLIQYYNGEERAKGNILERFSAQQFPDLHSELNLSSLELGDSALYFCASSNSWEAPLNYNEQFFGPGTRLTVL.

Only one count was recorded for this clone. V usage is TRBV7-2 and J usage is TRBJ1-2, with 9 nucleotides matching TRBD1. The CDR3 length is 15 residues. V shed 2 bases and J 3 bases; nucleotides not matched to a gene: 4. Germline V CDR1 and CDR2: SGHTA, FQGNSA. CDR3 region: CASSLPRDRDYGYTF. The CDR3 DNA reads as TGTGCCAGCAGCTTACCCCGGGACAGGGACTATGGCTACACCTTC.

In DNA, the CDR3 is TGTGCCAGCAGTGAACCAGGGTACGAACTGTTTTTT. Translating gives CASSEPGYELFF. V is TRBV2 and J is TRBJ1-4; D possibly corresponds to TRBD1 (5 bases). The germline V and J ends were trimmed by 2 bases and 12 bases, with 10 bases remaining between them. The CDR3 length is 12 residues. CDR1 and CDR2 (germline): SNHLY, FYNNEI. The full variable domain, in which reference TRBV2 and TRBJ1-4 provide the parts outside the CDR3, is EPEVTQTPSHQVTQMGQEVILRCVPISNHLYFYWYRQILGQKVEFLVSFYNNEISEKSEIFDDQFSVERPDGSNFTLKIRSTKLEDSAMYFCASSEPGYELFFGSGTQLSVL.

V usage is TRBV27 and J usage is TRBJ1-1, with a possible D match to TRBD1 (6 bases). This CDR3 comprises 14 residues. The germline V gene encodes CDR1 MNHEY and CDR2 SMNVEV (reference sequence). Deletions cut 6 bases from V and 4 bases from J, with 15 bases between. The CDR3 reads CASRATGRGTEAFF. CDR3 sequence (DNA): TGTGCCAGCAGGGCCACAGGGAGAGGCACTGAAGCTTTCTTT.